These 23 T cell receptor beta chains were all obtained from the same sample, sequenced in a study of pediatric ulcerative colitis. Profiled with immunoSEQ multiplex PCR; TCRdb holds only in-frame clones, not every one. The sample holds roughly 70,000 clones; roughly nine tenths are singletons and the top ten take approximately 3.4%. The source material was blood. Receptor source: a boy younger than 18 with severe ulcerative colitis.

The V gene is TRBV6-1, the J gene TRBJ2-7; 8 bases fit TRBD2. This CDR3 spans 15 amino acids. Germline V lookup: CDR1 MNHNS, CDR2 SASEGT. Trimming took 1 base from V and 2 from J; bases not matched to a gene: 4. Written as DNA, the CDR3 is TGTGCCAGCAGTGAAGACCCGGGAGGGCCCTACGAGCAGTACTTC. This codes for CASSEDPGGPYEQYF.

V gene TRBV11-2 combines with J gene TRBJ1-3; TRBD1 agrees at 7 bases. CDR3 length equals 16 residues. CDR1 and CDR2 (germline): SGHAT, FQNNGV. Losses at the gene ends were 4 bases for V and 0 bases for J; bases not matched to a gene: 6. The CDR3 DNA reads TGTGCCAGCAGCTACACCGGGACAGCCTCTGGAAACACCATATATTTT. This translates into CASSYTGTASGNTIYF.

This chain links TRBV7-2 with TRBJ2-7, with D unclear. CDR1 is SGHTA, CDR2 FQGNSA, per germline. Deletions cut 4 bases from V and 0 bases from J, with 16 bases between. This CDR3 spans 16 amino acids. CDR3 nucleotide sequence: TGTGCCAGCAGCTCGAATATGGCGAAAAGCTCCTACGAGCAGTACTTC. Amino acids: CASSSNMAKSSYEQYF.

V gene TRBV30 combines with J gene TRBJ2-7, with D tentatively TRBD2 (6 bases). Germline V gives CDR1 GTSNPN, CDR2 SVGIG (reference sequence). The germline V and J ends were trimmed by 6 bases and 3 bases, with 15 bases remaining between them. The CDR3 spans 13 residues. CDR3 loop: CACTGTPNYEQYF. DNA for the CDR3: TGTGCCTGCACCGGGACTCCAAACTACGAGCAGTACTTC.

This chain uses TRBV5-1 with TRBJ2-3; 9 bases fit TRBD2. There are 13 residues in the CDR3. Germline V gives CDR1 SGHRS, CDR2 YFSETQ. The V segment lost 7 bases and the J segment 1 base; nucleotides outside the gene matches: 1. The DNA for the CDR3 is TGCGCCAGCCGGACTAGCGGCACAGATACGCAGTATTTT. Amino acid sequence: CASRTSGTDTQYF.

This sequence joins TRBV5-6 and TRBJ1-1; no firm D call. V lost 0 bases to trimming and J lost 10 bases, with 10 bases between them. CDR3 length: 12 amino acids. Germline loops: CDR1 SGHDT, CDR2 YYEEEE. CDR3 sequence (DNA): TGTGCCAGCAGCTTGGGAACCCTGTCAGCTTTCTTT. It translates to CASSLGTLSAFF.

The chain joins TRBV25-1 to TRBJ2-1; D is unclear. CDR3 length: 12 amino acids. Germline CDR1 and CDR2: MGHDK and SYGVNS. V gave up 6 bases and J gave up 10 bases, with 13 bases separating them. CDR3 nucleotides: TGTGCCAGCAGGGGGTCTAGTAACGAGCAGTTCTTC. Protein: CASRGSSNEQFF.

This chain connects TRBV5-1 to TRBJ1-2; 7 nucleotides match TRBD1. CDR1 SGHRS and CDR2 YFSETQ come from the germline V gene. CDR3 length equals 16 residues. J was trimmed by 0 bases and V by 0 bases; bases with no gene match: 5. DNA for the CDR3: TGCGCCAGCAGCTTGGATGTCGGACAGGCTAACTATGGCTACACCTTC. Protein: CASSLDVGQANYGYTF.

This clone was seen only a few times. This chain joins TRBV6-6 and TRBJ1-1; tentatively, D is TRBD1 (5 bases). With 4 bases removed from V and 3 bases from J, the gap between germline ends came to 15 bases. This CDR3 region has 15 residues. Germline assignment: CDR1 MNHNY and CDR2 SVGAGI (reference sequence). CDR3 coding DNA: TGTGCCAGCAGTTCGACAGACTATGCGTACACTGAAGCTTTCTTT. Its translation: CASSSTDYAYTEAFF.

The V and J genes are TRBV7-2 and TRBJ2-6; D perhaps matches TRBD2 (5 bases). Deletions cut 2 bases from V and 4 bases from J, with 9 bases between. This CDR3 region has 15 residues. Germline V CDR1 and CDR2: SGHTA, FQGNSA. For the CDR3, the DNA is TGTGCCAGCAGCTTAATTGGCGGGGGGGCCAACGTCCTGACTTTC. It encodes CASSLIGGGANVLTF. The variable domain in full, with the rest retrieved from reference TRBV7-2 and TRBJ2-6, is GAGVSQSPSNKVTEKGKDVELRCDPISGHTALYWYRQSLGQGLEFLIYFQGNSAPDKSGLPSDRFSAERTGGSVSTLTIQRTQQEDSAVYLCASSLIGGGANVLTFGAGSRLTVL.

The V gene is TRBV11-2, the J gene TRBJ2-3, with D hard to call. V dropped 0 bases and J dropped 0 bases, with 7 bases sitting between them. Germline V lookup: CDR1 SGHAT, CDR2 FQNNGV. This CDR3 has 15 residues. DNA of the CDR3: TGTGCCAGCAGCTTAGACGGCGCTAGCACAGATACGCAGTATTTT. It translates to CASSLDGASTDTQYF.

This clone occurred a few times. The chain links TRBV20-1 to TRBJ2-7, with D hard to call. The CDR3 is made up of 11 amino acids. CDR1 is DFQATT, CDR2 SNEGSKA, per germline (reference sequence). The V end was cut by 3 bases, the J end by 3 bases, with 6 bases between. The chain's CDR3 is CSARGIYEQYF. The CDR3 bases are TGCAGTGCTAGGGGGATCTACGAGCAGTACTTC.

This clone has only one observation. The chain joins TRBV29-1 to TRBJ2-5, with TRBD2 matching over 7 bases. The V gene's germline CDR1 is SQVTM and CDR2 ANQGSEA. Trimming at V came to 5 bases and at J to 3 bases, leaving 9 bases not matched to a gene. The CDR3 totals 14 residues. The CDR3 loop is CSVLWLADKETQYF. CDR3 nucleotide sequence: TGCAGCGTTCTATGGCTAGCGGACAAAGAGACCCAGTACTTC. The full variable domain, with the rest looked up from reference TRBV29-1 and TRBJ2-5, is SAVISQKPSRDICQRGTSLTIQCQVDSQVTMMFWYRQQPGQSLTLIATANQGSEATYESGFVIDKFPISRPNLTFSTLTVSNMSPEDSSIYLCSVLWLADKETQYFGPGTRLLVL.

The rearrangement links TRBV6-4 to TRBJ2-2; D gene uncertain. Trimming stripped 3 bases from V and 3 bases from J, with 11 bases between. Germline CDR1 reads MRHNA; CDR2 reads SNTAGT. The CDR3 loop spans 15 amino acids. The CDR3 region has the DNA TGTGCCAGCAGTGAGATTGGCACCTACACCGGGGAGCTGTTTTTT. Translating gives CASSEIGTYTGELFF.

The chain recombines TRBV5-1 with TRBJ2-1; maybe TRBD2 (6 bases). Germline V gene sequence: CDR1 SGHRS, CDR2 YFSETQ. V was trimmed by 4 bases and J by 8 bases, leaving 19 bases between them. CDR3 size: 15 residues. CDR3 sequence: CASSEVGLPSYEQFF. The CDR3 DNA reads TGCGCCAGCAGCGAGGTGGGACTCCCGTCGTATGAGCAGTTCTTC. Full variable domain (missing parts from reference TRBV5-1 and TRBJ2-1): KAGVTQTPRYLIKTRGQQVTLSCSPISGHRSVSWYQQTPGQGLQFLFEYFSETQRNKGNFPGRFSGRQFSNSRSEMNVSTLELGDSALYLCASSEVGLPSYEQFFGPGTRLTVL.

The chain is built from TRBV2 and TRBJ2-1; a weak D match, TRBD1 (6 bases). Germline V gene lookup returns CDR1 SNHLY and CDR2 FYNNEI. There are 13 residues in the CDR3. Trimming shortened V by 4 bases and J by 10 bases, and 14 bases separated the two germline ends. CDR3 bases: TGTGCCAGCAGTGTTACAGGGTTTGGGGAGCAGTTCTTC. It is translated as CASSVTGFGEQFF. The full variable domain, its missing parts supplied by reference TRBV2 and TRBJ2-1, is EPEVTQTPSHQVTQMGQEVILRCVPISNHLYFYWYRQILGQKVEFLVSFYNNEISEKSEIFDDQFSVERPDGSNFTLKIRSTKLEDSAMYFCASSVTGFGEQFFGPGTRLTVL.

V usage is TRBV19 and J usage is TRBJ2-5; TRBD2 matches at 8 bases. The CDR3 spans 15 residues. Germline loops: CDR1 LNHDA, CDR2 SQIVND (reference sequence). V shed 3 bases, J shed 1 base, and the junction held 4 bases outside the gene matches. CDR3 sequence reads: CASSIGTRVQETQYF. Written as DNA, the CDR3 is TGTGCCAGTAGTATTGGGACTAGGGTCCAAGAGACCCAGTACTTC. Using reference TRBV19 and TRBJ2-5 for the parts outside the CDR3, the full variable domain is DGGITQSPKYLFRKEGQNVTLSCEQNLNHDAMYWYRQDPGQGLRLIYYSQIVNDFQKGDIAEGYSVSREKKESFPLTVTSAQKNPTAFYLCASSIGTRVQETQYFGPGTRLLVL.

The V and J genes are TRBV5-4 and TRBJ2-7; weak D call: TRBD2 (7 bases). CDR3 size: 13 residues. V lost 1 base and J 5 bases, leaving 10 bases between the germline ends. Germline V CDR1 and CDR2: SGHNT, YYREEE (reference sequence). CDR3 nucleotide sequence: TGTGCCAGCAGCTTGCAGGGGAGGGACGAGCAGTACTTC. Its protein product is CASSLQGRDEQYF.

The V call is TRBV7-9, the J call TRBJ2-7; no firm D call. Germline V lookup: CDR1 SEHNR, CDR2 FQNEAQ (reference sequence). Trimming removed 3 bases at V and 2 bases at J, with 11 bases between. This CDR3 region has 14 residues. CDR3 nucleotide sequence: TGTGCCAGCAGCTTCGACAAAGCCCCCTACGAGCAGTACTTC. Translating it yields CASSFDKAPYEQYF.

V and J are TRBV7-2 and TRBJ2-1; perhaps D is TRBD1 or TRBD2 (5 bases each). V was shortened by 5 bases and J by 3 bases, with 17 bases between the two germline ends. In germline, CDR1 is SGHTA, CDR2 FQGNSA. The length of the CDR3 is 16 residues. The CDR3 coding sequence is TGTGCCAGCAGCCGCTGGGGACCCAATAACTACAATGAGCAGTTCTTC. This sequence encodes CASSRWGPNNYNEQFF.

The chain has TRBV5-1 and TRBJ2-1; no reliable D call. CDR1 is SGHRS, CDR2 YFSETQ, per germline. This CDR3 is built from 16 residues. Deletions cut 0 bases from V and 1 base from J, with 11 bases between. This chain's CDR3 is CASSLASQQSYNEQFF. CDR3 nucleotide sequence: TGCGCCAGCAGCTTGGCCTCACAGCAGTCCTACAATGAGCAGTTCTTC.

The chain is built from TRBV7-9 and TRBJ2-1; D may correspond to TRBD1 or TRBD2 (5 bases each). Germline-derived CDR1 and CDR2 are SEHNR and FQNEAQ (reference sequence). The length of the CDR3 is 13 residues. Trimming removed 4 bases at V and 6 bases at J, with 10 bases between. DNA for the CDR3: TGTGCCAGCAGCTCAAAGGGGACCAATGAGCAGTTCTTC. It encodes CASSSKGTNEQFF.

The J gene is TRBJ2-5, the V gene TRBV27; D could derive from TRBD1 or TRBD2 (7 bases each). The CDR3 is 19 amino acids. Trimming left V 5 bases short and J 5 bases short, with 30 bases between. Germline CDR1 MNHEY, CDR2 SMNVEV (reference sequence). This chain's CDR3 is CASSLIWDSPGLRRETQYF. DNA of the CDR3: TGTGCCAGCAGTCTAATTTGGGACAGCCCGGGACTACGTCGGGAGACCCAGTACTTC.